This T cell receptor (beta chain) originates from a study of beta chain features in type 1 diabetes. The CDR3 has 16 amino acids. Trimming removed 2 bases at V and 0 bases at J, with 13 bases between. CDR1 and CDR2 from the germline V gene are SQVTM and ANQGSEA. Expressed TCRB transcripts got sequenced, as all isolated RNA was reverse transcribed. Using immunoSEQ multiplex PCR, the repertoire was profiled, and TCRdb retains in-frame clones only, with some absent. The table has hundreds of thousands of clones, roughly 8% seen once. The chain combines TRBV29-1 with TRBJ2-2; D unclear. Sequenced material: central memory CD4+ T cells from blood. This TCR was sampled from a young woman in good health. The CDR3 reads CSVESGVNSNTGELFF. CDR3 nucleotide sequence: TGCAGCGTTGAATCCGGAGTGAACTCGAACACCGGGGAGCTGTTTTTT.